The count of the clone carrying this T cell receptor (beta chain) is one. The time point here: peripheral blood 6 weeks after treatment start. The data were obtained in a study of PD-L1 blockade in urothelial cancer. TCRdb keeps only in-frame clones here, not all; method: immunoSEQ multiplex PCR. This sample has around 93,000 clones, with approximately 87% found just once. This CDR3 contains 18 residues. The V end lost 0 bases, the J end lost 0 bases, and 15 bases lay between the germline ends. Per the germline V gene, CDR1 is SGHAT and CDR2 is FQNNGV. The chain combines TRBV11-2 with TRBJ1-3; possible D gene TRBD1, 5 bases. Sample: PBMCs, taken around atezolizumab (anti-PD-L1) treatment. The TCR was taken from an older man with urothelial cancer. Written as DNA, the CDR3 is TGTGCCAGCAGCTTAGATCATGGCGGACACCTCTCTGGAAACACCATATATTTT. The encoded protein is CASSLDHGGHLSGNTIYF.